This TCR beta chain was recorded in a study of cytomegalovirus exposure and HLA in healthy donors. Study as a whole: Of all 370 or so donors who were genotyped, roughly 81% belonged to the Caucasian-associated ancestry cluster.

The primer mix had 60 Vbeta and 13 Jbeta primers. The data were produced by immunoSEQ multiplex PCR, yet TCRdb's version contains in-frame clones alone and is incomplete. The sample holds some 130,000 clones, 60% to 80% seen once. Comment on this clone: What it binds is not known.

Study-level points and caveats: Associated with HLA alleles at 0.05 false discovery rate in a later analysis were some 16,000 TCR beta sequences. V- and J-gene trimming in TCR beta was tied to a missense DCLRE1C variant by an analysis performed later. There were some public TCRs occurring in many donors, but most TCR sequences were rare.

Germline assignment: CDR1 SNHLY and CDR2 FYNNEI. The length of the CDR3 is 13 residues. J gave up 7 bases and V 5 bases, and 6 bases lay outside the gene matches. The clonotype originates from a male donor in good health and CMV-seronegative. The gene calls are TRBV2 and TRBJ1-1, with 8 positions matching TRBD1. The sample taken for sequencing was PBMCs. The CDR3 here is CASSRNGQGEAFF. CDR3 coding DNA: TGTGCCAGCAGTAGGAATGGACAGGGTGAAGCTTTCTTT. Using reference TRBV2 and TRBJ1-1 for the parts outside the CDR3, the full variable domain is EPEVTQTPSHQVTQMGQEVILRCVPISNHLYFYWYRQILGQKVEFLVSFYNNEISEKSEIFDDQFSVERPDGSNFTLKIRSTKLEDSAMYFCASSRNGQGEAFFGQGTRLTVV.